These 11 T cell receptor beta chains came from one sample sequenced in a study of T cell responses to AZD1222 COVID-19 vaccine. Using immunoSEQ multiplex PCR, the repertoire was profiled, and TCRdb retains in-frame clones only, with some absent. Of some 140,000 clones in the sample, 90% were seen once. This sample comprised peripheral blood, obtained on day 0 of AZD1222 vaccination. The receptors derive from an adult in good health.

The V and J genes are TRBV7-9 and TRBJ2-7, with D perhaps TRBD2 (5 bases). In germline, CDR1 is SEHNR, CDR2 FQNEAQ (reference sequence). CDR3 length: 18 amino acids. V lost 0 bases and J lost 0, with 18 bases in between. CDR3 in amino acids: CASSLARTGSRVSYEQYF. The CDR3 coding sequence is TGTGCCAGCAGCTTAGCGCGAACGGGGTCTAGGGTCTCCTACGAGCAGTACTTC.

The chain uses TRBV9 and TRBJ1-2; the D is unclear. Per the germline V gene, CDR1 is SGDLS and CDR2 is YYNGEE. V lost 0 bases, J lost 1 base, and 7 bases lay in between. The CDR3 spans 14 residues. The CDR3 here is CASSVDNFNYGYTF. The CDR3 region has the DNA TGTGCCAGCAGCGTAGATAATTTTAACTATGGCTACACCTTC.

The rearrangement links TRBV6-5 to TRBJ2-2; unclear D gene. Germline V CDR1 and CDR2: MNHEY, SVGAGI. V was pared by 8 bases and J by 6 bases, with 16 bases between. The CDR3 contains 14 residues. CDR3 nucleotide sequence: TGTGCCAGCCAGCCCGGCAGGACCCCCGGGGAGCTGTTTTTT. This sequence encodes CASQPGRTPGELFF.

The chain uses TRBV5-4 and TRBJ1-2, with 7 bases aligning to TRBD1. The CDR3 is 14 residues long. The junction had 5 bases not matched to a gene; V was cut back by 4 bases and J by 2 bases. Germline V gene sequence: CDR1 SGHNT, CDR2 YYREEE (reference sequence). This chain's CDR3 is CASSLTGLNYGYTF. In DNA, the CDR3 is TGTGCCAGCAGCCTGACAGGGTTGAACTATGGCTACACCTTC.

The table lists this clone with a count of one. The rearrangement uses TRBV14 and TRBJ2-1, with 10 bases lining up with TRBD1. This CDR3 spans 16 amino acids. The trim removed 1 base at V and 6 bases at J, leaving 6 bases unmatched. Germline V CDR1 and CDR2: SGHDN, FVKESK. The DNA of the CDR3 is TGTGCCAGCAGCCAAGCCGGGACAGGGGCGCCCAATGAGCAGTTCTTC. Translation gives CASSQAGTGAPNEQFF.

The chain joins TRBV29-1 to TRBJ2-7, with D perhaps matching TRBD1 (6 bases). V shed 4 bases and J shed 4 bases, with 26 bases lying between them. CDR1 SQVTM and CDR2 ANQGSEA come from the germline V gene. CDR3 size: 17 residues. The CDR3: CSVGPHKPDSWGYEQYF. The CDR3 DNA follows: TGCAGCGTTGGCCCCCACAAACCGGACAGTTGGGGGTACGAGCAGTACTTC.

This chain connects TRBV5-1 to TRBJ1-2; D perhaps matches TRBD1 (5 bases). The CDR3 totals 17 residues. V gave up 1 base and J gave up 0 bases, with 16 bases separating them. Germline assignment: CDR1 SGHRS and CDR2 YFSETQ. CDR3: CASSLSGAGRANYGYTF. The CDR3 DNA sequence: TGCGCCAGCAGCTTGAGTGGGGCAGGAAGAGCTAACTATGGCTACACCTTC. Full variable domain (missing parts from reference TRBV5-1 and TRBJ1-2): KAGVTQTPRYLIKTRGQQVTLSCSPISGHRSVSWYQQTPGQGLQFLFEYFSETQRNKGNFPGRFSGRQFSNSRSEMNVSTLELGDSALYLCASSLSGAGRANYGYTFGSGTRLTVV.

This clone was picked up a small number of times. The V and J genes are TRBV27 and TRBJ2-1; 12 bases are a match to TRBD1. Germline-derived CDR1 and CDR2 are MNHEY and SMNVEV (reference sequence). The CDR3 sequence is 14 residues long. Trimming took 5 bases from V and 9 from J; bases not matched to a gene: 5. CDR3 residues: CASSLGTGGGEQFF. In DNA, the CDR3 is TGTGCCAGCAGTCTCGGGACAGGGGGCGGTGAGCAGTTCTTC.

This CDR3 is CAWRERELFF. The CDR3 nucleotides are TGTGCCTGGAGGGAACGGGAGCTGTTTTTT. The gene calls are TRBV30 and TRBJ2-2; D is ambiguous. V was clipped by 3 bases and J by 9 bases, with 5 bases between them. The CDR3 has 10 amino acids. CDR1 and CDR2 from the germline V gene are GTSNPN and SVGIG (reference sequence).

This chain uses TRBV5-1 with TRBJ2-2; weak D call: TRBD1 (6 bases). V gave up 2 bases and J gave up 1 base, with 12 bases separating them. The CDR3 length is 16 residues. Germline values: CDR1 SGHRS, CDR2 YFSETQ. CDR3 nucleotide sequence: TGCGCCAGCAGCTTATCAGGGGTTAGGAACACCGGGGAGCTGTTTTTT. Protein product: CASSLSGVRNTGELFF.

The chain joins TRBV6-5 to TRBJ2-7; 11 nucleotides agree with TRBD1. CDR3 length: 14 residues. Trimming removed 6 bases from V and 5 bases from J; junction bases left unmatched: 6. Germline values: CDR1 MNHEY, CDR2 SVGAGI. The CDR3 DNA reads TGTGCCAGCAGCGGGACAGGGGGTATAAACGAGCAGTACTTC. Protein sequence: CASSGTGGINEQYF.